This T cell receptor (beta chain) was identified during a study of Ad26.COV2.S vaccination and SARS-CoV-2 variants. Study observations and caveats: Higher spike-specific TCR breadth was found in vaccine recipients than in placebo recipients.

Turning to this clone: Antigen specificity is unknown.

Treatment meaning: roughly 19 received Ad26.COV2.S at low or high dose, single or two shots; 5 received placebo; per-sample allocation not given. Repertoires come from day 63 after the first vaccine or placebo injection. This CDR3 region has 13 residues. V dropped 0 bases and J dropped 6 bases, with 10 bases sitting between them. In germline, CDR1 is SGHNT, CDR2 YYREEE (reference sequence). Clones were read by immunoSEQ multiplex PCR, and TCRdb kept only the in-frame ones, dropping some. The sample lists under 550,000 clones, 75% to 95% occurring once. This chain links TRBV5-4 with TRBJ2-7; D not certain. The source was peripheral blood, collected in a trial of Ad26.COV2.S vaccine versus placebo. This receptor was obtained from a person aged 18-60 years who received the Ad26.COV2.S COVID-19 vaccine or a placebo. CDR3 DNA sequence: TGTGCCAGCAGCTTGGATTTAGGTAGCGAGCAGTACTTC. This codes for CASSLDLGSEQYF.